This entry features one T cell receptor (beta chain) sequence. The antigen remains undetermined. Treatment noted: some 19 received Ad26.COV2.S at low or high dose, single or two shots; several received placebo; per-sample allocation not given. Material that was analyzed had been drawn on day 63 after the first vaccine or placebo injection. Germline V gives CDR1 SNHLY, CDR2 FYNNEI. This CDR3 region has 13 residues. The V gene lost 7 bases and the J gene lost 1 base, with 10 bases spanning the gap. The data belong to a study of Ad26.COV2.S vaccination and SARS-CoV-2 variants. Notes on the study in general: Vaccine and placebo recipients had similar non-spike TCR breadth.

Measured with immunoSEQ multiplex PCR; TCRdb has only the in-frame clones, and not every one. Among over 400,000 clones listed, 90% were seen once. The sequencing used peripheral blood, collected in a trial of Ad26.COV2.S vaccine versus placebo. The rearrangement joins TRBV2 to TRBJ1-1, with D unclear. This clonotype was sampled from a person aged 18-60 years who received the Ad26.COV2.S COVID-19 vaccine or a placebo. CDR3 in amino acids: CASNPDENTEAFF. Here the CDR3 DNA reads TGTGCCAGCAACCCGGACGAGAACACTGAAGCTTTCTTT.